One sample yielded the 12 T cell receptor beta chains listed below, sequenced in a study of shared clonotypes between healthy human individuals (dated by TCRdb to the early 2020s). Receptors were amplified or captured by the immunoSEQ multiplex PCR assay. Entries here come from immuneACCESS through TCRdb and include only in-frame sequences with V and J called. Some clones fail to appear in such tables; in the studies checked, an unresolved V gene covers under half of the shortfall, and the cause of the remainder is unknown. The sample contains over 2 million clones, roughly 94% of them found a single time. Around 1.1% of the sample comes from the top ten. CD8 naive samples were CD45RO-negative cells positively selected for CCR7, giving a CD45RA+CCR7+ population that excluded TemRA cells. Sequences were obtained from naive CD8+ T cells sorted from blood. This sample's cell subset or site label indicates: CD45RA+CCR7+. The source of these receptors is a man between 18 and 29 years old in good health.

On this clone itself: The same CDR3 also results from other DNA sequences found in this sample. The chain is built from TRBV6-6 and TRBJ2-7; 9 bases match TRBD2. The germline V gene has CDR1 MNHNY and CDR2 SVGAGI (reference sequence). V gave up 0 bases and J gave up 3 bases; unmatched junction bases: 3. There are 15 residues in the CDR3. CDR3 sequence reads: CASSYSLTSGYEQYF. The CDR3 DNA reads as TGTGCCAGCAGTTACTCGTTGACTAGCGGCTACGAGCAGTACTTC.

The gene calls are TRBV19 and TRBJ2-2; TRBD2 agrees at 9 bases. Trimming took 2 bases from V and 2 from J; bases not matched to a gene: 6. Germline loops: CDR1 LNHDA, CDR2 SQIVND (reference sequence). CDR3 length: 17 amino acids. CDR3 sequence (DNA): TGTGCCAGTAGTATATCCCTAGCGGGAAGAAACACCGGGGAGCTGTTTTTT. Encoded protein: CASSISLAGRNTGELFF.

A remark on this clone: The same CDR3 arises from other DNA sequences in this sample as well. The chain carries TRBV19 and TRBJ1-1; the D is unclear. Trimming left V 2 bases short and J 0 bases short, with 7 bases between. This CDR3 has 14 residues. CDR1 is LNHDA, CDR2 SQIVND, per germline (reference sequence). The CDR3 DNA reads TGTGCCAGTAGTATACCGGGGTTGAACACTGAAGCTTTCTTT. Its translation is CASSIPGLNTEAFF.

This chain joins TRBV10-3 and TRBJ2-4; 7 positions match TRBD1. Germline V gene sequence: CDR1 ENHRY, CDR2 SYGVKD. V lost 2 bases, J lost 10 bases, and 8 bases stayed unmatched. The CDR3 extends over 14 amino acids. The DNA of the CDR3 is TGTGCCATCAGTGAGGACAGGGACGAGAATATTCAGTACTTC. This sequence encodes CAISEDRDENIQYF.

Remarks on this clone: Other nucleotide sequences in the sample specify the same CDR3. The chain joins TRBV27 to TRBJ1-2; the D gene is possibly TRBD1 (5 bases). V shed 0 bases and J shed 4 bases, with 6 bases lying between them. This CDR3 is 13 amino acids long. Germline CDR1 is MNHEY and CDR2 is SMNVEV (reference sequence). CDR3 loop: CASSLSGGYGYTF. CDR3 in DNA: TGTGCCAGCAGTTTATCGGGGGGCTATGGCTACACCTTC.

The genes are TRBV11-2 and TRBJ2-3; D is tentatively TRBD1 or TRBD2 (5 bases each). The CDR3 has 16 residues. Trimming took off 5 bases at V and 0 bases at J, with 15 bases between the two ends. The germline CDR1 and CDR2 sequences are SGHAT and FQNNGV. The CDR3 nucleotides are TGTGCCAGCAGCCCGGGATGGGGCGGTAGCACAGATACGCAGTATTTT. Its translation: CASSPGWGGSTDTQYF.

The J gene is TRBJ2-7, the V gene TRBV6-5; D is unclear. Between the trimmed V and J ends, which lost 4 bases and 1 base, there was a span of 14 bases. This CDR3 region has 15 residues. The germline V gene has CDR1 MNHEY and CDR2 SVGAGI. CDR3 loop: CASSLTGESSYEQYF. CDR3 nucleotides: TGTGCCAGCAGTTTAACCGGCGAATCATCCTACGAGCAGTACTTC.

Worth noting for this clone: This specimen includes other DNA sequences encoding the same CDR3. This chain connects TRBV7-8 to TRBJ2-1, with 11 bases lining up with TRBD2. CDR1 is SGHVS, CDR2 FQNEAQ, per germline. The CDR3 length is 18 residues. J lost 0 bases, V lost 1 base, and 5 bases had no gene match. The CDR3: CASSLGLAGGSSYNEQFF. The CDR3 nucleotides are TGTGCCAGCAGCTTAGGGCTAGCGGGAGGAAGCTCCTACAATGAGCAGTTCTTC.

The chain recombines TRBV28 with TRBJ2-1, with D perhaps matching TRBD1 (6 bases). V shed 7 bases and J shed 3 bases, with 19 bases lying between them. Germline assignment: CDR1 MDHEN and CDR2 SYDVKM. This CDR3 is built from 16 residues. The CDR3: CASTPGGRGDYNEQFF. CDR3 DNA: TGTGCCAGCACCCCAGGAGGCAGGGGTGACTACAATGAGCAGTTCTTC.

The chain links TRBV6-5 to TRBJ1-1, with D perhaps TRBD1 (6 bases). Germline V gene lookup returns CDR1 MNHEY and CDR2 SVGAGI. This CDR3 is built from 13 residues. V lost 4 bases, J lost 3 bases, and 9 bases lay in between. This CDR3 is CASSSGQHTEAFF. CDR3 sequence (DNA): TGTGCCAGCAGTTCTGGACAGCACACTGAAGCTTTCTTT.

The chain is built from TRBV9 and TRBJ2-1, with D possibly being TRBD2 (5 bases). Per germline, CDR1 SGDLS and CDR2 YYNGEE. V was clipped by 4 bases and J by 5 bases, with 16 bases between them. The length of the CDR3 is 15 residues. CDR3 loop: CASSLSGIIHNEQFF. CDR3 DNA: TGTGCCAGCAGCTTATCCGGGATTATCCACAATGAGCAGTTCTTC. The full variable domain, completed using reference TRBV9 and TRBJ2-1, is DSGVTQTPKHLITATGQRVTLRCSPRSGDLSVYWYQQSLDQGLQFLIQYYNGEERAKGNILERFSAQQFPDLHSELNLSSLELGDSALYFCASSLSGIIHNEQFFGPGTRLTVL.

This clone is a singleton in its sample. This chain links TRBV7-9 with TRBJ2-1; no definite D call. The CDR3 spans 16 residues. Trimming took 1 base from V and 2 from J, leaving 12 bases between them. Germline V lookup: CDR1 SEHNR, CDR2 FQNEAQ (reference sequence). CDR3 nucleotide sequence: TGTGCCAGCAGCTTAGAGGCGGCCCTACCCTACAATGAGCAGTTCTTC. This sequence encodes CASSLEAALPYNEQFF.